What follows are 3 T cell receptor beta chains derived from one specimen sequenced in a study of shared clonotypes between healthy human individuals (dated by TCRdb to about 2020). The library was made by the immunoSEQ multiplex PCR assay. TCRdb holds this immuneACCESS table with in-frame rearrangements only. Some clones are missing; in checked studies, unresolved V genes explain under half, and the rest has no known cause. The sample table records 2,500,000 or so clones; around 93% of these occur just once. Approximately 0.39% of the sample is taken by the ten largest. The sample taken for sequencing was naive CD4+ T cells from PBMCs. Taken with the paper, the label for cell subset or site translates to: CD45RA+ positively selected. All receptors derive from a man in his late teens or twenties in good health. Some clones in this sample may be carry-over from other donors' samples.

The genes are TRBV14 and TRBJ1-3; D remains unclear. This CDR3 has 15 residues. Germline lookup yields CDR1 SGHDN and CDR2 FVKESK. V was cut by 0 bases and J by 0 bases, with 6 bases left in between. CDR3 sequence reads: CASSQDTNSGNTIYF. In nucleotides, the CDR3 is TGTGCCAGCAGCCAAGACACCAACTCTGGAAACACCATATATTTT.

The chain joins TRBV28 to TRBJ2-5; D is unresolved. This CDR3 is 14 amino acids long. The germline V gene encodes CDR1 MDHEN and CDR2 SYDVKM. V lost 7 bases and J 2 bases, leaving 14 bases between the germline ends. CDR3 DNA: TGTGCCAGCACCCTGGCGTGGCAGCAAGAGACCCAGTACTTC. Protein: CASTLAWQQETQYF.

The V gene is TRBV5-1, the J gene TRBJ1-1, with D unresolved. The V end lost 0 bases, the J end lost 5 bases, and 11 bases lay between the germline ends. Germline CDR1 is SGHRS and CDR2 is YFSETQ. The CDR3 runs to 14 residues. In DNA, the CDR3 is TGCGCCAGCAGCTTGGGGGATCCGAGTACTGAAGCTTTCTTT. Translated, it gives CASSLGDPSTEAFF. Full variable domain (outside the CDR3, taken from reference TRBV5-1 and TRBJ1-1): KAGVTQTPRYLIKTRGQQVTLSCSPISGHRSVSWYQQTPGQGLQFLFEYFSETQRNKGNFPGRFSGRQFSNSRSEMNVSTLELGDSALYLCASSLGDPSTEAFFGQGTRLTVV.